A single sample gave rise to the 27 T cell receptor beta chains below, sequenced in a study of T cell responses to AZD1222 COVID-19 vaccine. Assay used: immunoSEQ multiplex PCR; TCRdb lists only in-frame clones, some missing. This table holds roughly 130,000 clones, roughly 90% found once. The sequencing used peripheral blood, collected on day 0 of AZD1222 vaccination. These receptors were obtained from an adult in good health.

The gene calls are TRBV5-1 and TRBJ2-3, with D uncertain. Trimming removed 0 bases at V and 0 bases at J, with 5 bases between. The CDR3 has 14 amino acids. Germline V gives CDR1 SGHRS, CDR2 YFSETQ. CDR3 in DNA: TGCGCCAGCAGCTTGGCTTCTAGCACAGATACGCAGTATTTT. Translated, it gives CASSLASSTDTQYF.

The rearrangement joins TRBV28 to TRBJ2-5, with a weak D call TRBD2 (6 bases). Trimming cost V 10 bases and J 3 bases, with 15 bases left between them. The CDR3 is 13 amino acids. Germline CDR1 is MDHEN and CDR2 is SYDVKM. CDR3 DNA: TGTGCCATCCCGGGGGATTGGGAAGAGACCCAGTACTTC. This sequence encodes CAIPGDWEETQYF.

CDR3 amino acids: CASSQDHSSPYEQYF. CDR3 sequence (DNA): TGTGCCAGCAGCCAAGATCACAGTTCACCCTACGAGCAGTACTTC. The genes are TRBV14 and TRBJ2-7; no clear D. The V gene's germline CDR1 is SGHDN and CDR2 FVKESK. V was trimmed by 0 bases and J by 2 bases, leaving 11 bases between them. The CDR3 runs 15 residues.

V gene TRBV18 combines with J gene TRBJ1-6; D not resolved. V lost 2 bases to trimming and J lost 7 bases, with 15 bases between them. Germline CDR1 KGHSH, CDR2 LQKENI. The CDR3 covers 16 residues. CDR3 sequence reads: CASSPLEETVNSPLHF. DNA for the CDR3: TGTGCCAGCTCACCATTAGAGGAAACAGTCAATTCACCCCTCCACTTT.

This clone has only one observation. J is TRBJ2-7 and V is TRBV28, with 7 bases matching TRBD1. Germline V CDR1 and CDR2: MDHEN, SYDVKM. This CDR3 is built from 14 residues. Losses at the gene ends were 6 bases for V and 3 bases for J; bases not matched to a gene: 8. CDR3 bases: TGTGCCAGCAGCCCGGGACAGTCTTTCTACGAGCAGTACTTC. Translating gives CASSPGQSFYEQYF. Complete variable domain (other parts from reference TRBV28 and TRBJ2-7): DVKVTQSSRYLVKRTGEKVFLECVQDMDHENMFWYRQDPGLGLRLIYFSYDVKMKEKGDIPEGYSVSREKKERFSLILESASTNQTSMYLCASSPGQSFYEQYFGPGTRLTVT.

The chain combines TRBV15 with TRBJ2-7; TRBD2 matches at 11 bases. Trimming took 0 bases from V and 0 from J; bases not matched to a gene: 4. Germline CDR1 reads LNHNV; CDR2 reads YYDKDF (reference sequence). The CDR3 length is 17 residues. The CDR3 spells CATSRDVTSGDSYEQYF. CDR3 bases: TGTGCCACCAGCAGAGATGTGACTAGCGGGGACTCCTACGAGCAGTACTTC.

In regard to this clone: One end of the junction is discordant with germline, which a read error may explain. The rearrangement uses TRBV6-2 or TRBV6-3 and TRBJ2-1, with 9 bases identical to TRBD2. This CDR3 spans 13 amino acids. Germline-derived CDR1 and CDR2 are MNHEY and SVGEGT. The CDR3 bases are TGTGCCAGCACCCCCAGTGCGGGGGGGTGGTCCCTCTTC. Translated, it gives CASTPSAGGWSLF.

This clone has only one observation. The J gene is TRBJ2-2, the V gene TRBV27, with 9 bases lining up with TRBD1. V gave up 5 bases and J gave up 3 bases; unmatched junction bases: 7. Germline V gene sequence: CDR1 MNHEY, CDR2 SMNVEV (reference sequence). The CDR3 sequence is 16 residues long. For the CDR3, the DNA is TGTGCCAGCAGTCGTACAGGGACAGGGTACACCGGGGAGCTGTTTTTT. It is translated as CASSRTGTGYTGELFF.

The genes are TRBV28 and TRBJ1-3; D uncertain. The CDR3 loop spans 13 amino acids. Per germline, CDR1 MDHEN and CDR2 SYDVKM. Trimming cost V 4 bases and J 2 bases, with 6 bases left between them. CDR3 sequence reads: CASSWPPGNTIYF. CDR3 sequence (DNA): TGTGCCAGCAGTTGGCCACCTGGAAACACCATATATTTT.

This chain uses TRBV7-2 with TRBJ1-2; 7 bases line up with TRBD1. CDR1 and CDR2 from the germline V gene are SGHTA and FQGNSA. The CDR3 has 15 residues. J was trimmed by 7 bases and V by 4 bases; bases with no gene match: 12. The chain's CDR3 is CASSSGPTGVGGYTF. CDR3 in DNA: TGTGCCAGCAGCTCAGGCCCAACAGGGGTCGGTGGCTACACCTTC.

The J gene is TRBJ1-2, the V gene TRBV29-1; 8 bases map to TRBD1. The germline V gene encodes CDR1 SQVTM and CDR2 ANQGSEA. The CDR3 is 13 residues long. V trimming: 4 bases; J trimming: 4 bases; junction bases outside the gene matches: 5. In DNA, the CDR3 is TGCAGCGTTGCAGGGGGCGGAGGCTATGGCTACACCTTC. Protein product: CSVAGGGGYGYTF.

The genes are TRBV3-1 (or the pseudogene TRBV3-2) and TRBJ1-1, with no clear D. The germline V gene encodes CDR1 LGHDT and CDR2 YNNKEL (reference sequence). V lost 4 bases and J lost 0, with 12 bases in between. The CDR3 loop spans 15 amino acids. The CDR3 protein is CASSPGSRMNTEAFF. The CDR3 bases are TGTGCCAGCAGCCCGGGGAGCAGAATGAACACTGAAGCTTTCTTT.

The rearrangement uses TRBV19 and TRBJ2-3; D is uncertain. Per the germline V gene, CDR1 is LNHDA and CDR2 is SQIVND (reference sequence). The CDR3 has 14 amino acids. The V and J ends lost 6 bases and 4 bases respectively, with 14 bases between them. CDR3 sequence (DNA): TGTGCCAGTAGCGGGCTGCGCAAATCAGATACGCAGTATTTT. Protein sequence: CASSGLRKSDTQYF. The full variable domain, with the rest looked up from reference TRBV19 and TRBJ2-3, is DGGITQSPKYLFRKEGQNVTLSCEQNLNHDAMYWYRQDPGQGLRLIYYSQIVNDFQKGDIAEGYSVSREKKESFPLTVTSAQKNPTAFYLCASSGLRKSDTQYFGPGTRLTVL.

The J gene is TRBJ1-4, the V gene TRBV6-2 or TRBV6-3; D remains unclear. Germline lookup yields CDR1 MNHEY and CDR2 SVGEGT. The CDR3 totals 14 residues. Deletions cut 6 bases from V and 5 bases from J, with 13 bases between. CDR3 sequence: CASSRQRGNEKLFF. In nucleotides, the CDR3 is TGTGCCAGCAGCCGACAACGAGGGAATGAAAAACTGTTTTTT.

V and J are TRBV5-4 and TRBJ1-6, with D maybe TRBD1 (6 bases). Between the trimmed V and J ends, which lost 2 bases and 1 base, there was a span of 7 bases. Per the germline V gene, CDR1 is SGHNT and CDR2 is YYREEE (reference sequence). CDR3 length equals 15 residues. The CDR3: CASSFGQSYNSPLHF. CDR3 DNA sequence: TGTGCCAGCAGCTTCGGACAGTCCTATAATTCACCCCTCCACTTT.

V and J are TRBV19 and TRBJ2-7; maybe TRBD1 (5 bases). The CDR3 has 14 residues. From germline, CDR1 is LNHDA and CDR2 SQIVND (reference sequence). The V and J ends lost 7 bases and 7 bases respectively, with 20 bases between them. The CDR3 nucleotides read TGTGCCAGTACCCAAGGGGATTACGCTGGGGAGCAGTACTTC. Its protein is CASTQGDYAGEQYF.

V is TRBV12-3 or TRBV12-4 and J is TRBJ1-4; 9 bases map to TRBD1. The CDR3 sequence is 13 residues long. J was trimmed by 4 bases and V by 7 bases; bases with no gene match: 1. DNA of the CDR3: TGTGCCAGCATGGGACAGGGTAATGAAAAACTGTTTTTT. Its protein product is CASMGQGNEKLFF.

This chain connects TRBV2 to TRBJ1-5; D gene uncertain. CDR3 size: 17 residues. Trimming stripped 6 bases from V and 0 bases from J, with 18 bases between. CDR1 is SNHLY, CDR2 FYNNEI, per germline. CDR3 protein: CASSLTLGLTSNQPQHF. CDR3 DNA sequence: TGTGCCAGCAGCCTAACTTTGGGCCTAACTAGCAATCAGCCCCAGCATTTT.

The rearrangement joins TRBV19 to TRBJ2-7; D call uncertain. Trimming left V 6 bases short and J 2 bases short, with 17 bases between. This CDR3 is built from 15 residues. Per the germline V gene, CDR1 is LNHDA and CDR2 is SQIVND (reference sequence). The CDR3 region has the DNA TGTGCCAGTAGCAAGGGCCTGGAAATACCCTACGAGCAGTACTTC. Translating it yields CASSKGLEIPYEQYF.

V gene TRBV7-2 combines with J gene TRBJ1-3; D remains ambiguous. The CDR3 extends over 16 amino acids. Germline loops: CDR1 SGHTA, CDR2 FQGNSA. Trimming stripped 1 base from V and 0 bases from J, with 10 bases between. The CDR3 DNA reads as TGTGCCAGCAGCTTAGTGTATAGGGACTCTGGAAACACCATATATTTT. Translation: CASSLVYRDSGNTIYF.

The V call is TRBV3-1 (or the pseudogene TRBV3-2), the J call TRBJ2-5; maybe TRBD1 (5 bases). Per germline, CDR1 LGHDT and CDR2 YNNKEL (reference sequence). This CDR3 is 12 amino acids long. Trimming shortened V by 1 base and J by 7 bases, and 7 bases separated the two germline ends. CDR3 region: CASSQGGRTQYF. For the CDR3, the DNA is TGTGCCAGCAGCCAAGGGGGCCGGACCCAGTACTTC.

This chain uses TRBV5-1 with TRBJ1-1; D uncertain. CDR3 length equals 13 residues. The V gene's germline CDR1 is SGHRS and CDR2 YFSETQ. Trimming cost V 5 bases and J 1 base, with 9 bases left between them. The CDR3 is CASSPDENTEAFF. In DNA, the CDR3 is TGCGCCAGCAGTCCTGACGAGAACACTGAAGCTTTCTTT.

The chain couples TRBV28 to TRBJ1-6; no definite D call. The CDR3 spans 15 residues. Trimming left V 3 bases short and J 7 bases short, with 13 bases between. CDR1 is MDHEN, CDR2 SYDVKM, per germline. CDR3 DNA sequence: TGTGCCAGCAGTTTTAGTCAGGTTAGGAATTCACCCCTCCACTTT. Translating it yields CASSFSQVRNSPLHF.

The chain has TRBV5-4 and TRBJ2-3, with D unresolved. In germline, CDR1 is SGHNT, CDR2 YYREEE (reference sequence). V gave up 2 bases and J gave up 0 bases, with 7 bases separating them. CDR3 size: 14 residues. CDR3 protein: CASSFPMSTDTQYF. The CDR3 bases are TGTGCCAGCAGCTTTCCCATGAGCACAGATACGCAGTATTTT.

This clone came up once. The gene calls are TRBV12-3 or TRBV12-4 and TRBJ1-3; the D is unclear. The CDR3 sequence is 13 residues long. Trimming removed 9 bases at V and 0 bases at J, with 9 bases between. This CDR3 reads CASSTGSGNTIYF. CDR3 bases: TGTGCCAGTTCTACGGGCTCTGGAAACACCATATATTTT.

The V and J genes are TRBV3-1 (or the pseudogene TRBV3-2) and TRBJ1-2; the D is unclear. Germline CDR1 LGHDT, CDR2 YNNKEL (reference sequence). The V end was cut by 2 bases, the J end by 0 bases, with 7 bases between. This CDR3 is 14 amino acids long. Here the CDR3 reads CASSQPGANYGYTF. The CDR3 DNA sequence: TGTGCCAGCAGCCAACCGGGAGCTAACTATGGCTACACCTTC.

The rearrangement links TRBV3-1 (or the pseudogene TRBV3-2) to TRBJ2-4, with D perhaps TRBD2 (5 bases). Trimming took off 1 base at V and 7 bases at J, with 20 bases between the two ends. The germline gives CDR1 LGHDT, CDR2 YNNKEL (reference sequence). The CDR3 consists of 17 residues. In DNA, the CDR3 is TGTGCCAGCAGCCAAGTGAGGAGGCCACGAACGCGGAACATTCAGTACTTC. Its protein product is CASSQVRRPRTRNIQYF.